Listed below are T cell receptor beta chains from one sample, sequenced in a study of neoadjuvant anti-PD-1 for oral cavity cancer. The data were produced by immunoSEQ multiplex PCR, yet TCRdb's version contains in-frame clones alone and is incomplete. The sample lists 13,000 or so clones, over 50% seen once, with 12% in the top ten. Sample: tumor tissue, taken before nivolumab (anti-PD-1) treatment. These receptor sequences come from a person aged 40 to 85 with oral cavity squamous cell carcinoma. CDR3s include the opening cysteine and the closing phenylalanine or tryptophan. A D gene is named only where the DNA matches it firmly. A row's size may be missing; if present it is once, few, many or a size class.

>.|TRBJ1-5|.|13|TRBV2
CASSEGGNQPQHF
TGTGCCAGCAGTGAGGGGGGCAATCAGCCCCAGCATTTT
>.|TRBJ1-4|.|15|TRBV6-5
CASSSGGSHWEKLFF
TGTGCCAGCAGTTCCGGAGGGTCGCATTGGGAAAAACTGTTTTTT
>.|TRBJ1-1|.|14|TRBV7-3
CASSPGQLYTEAFF
TGTGCCAGCAGCCCCGGACAGCTCTACACTGAAGCTTTCTTT
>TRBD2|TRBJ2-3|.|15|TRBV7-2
CASSPRPRGGHTQYF
TGTGCCAGCAGCCCCCGTCCCCGGGGAGGGCATACGCAGTATTTT
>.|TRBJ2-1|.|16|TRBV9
CASSVGPGGGGGEQFF
TGTGCCAGCAGCGTAGGGCCCGGAGGTGGTGGGGGTGAGCAGTTCTTC
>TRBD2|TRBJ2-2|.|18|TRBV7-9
CASSQVFSGSLNTGELFF
TGTGCCAGCAGCCAAGTATTCAGCGGGAGTTTGAACACCGGGGAGCTGTTTTTT
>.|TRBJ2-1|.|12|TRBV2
CASKEAYNEQFF
TGTGCCAGCAAGGAAGCCTACAATGAGCAGTTCTTC
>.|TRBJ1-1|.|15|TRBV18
CASSLSGWADTEAFF
TGTGCCAGCTCGCTCTCAGGGTGGGCAGACACTGAAGCTTTCTTT
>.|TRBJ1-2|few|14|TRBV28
CASSLGRGNYGYTF
TGTGCCAGCAGTTTAGGTAGGGGTAACTATGGCTACACCTTC
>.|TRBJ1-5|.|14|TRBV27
CASSSRGPNQPQHF
TGTGCCAGCAGTTCGAGAGGTCCCAATCAGCCCCAGCATTTT
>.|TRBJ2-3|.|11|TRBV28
CASSFQDTQYF
TGTGCCAGCAGTTTCCAAGATACGCAGTATTTT
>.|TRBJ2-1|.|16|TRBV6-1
CASSDFVSSSYNEQFF
TGTGCCAGCAGTGACTTCGTCAGCAGCTCCTACAATGAGCAGTTCTTC
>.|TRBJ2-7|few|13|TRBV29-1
CSVEDRGGYEQYF
TGCAGCGTTGAAGATCGAGGAGGGTACGAGCAGTACTTC
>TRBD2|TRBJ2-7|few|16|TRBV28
CASSLNAGGVGNEQYF
TGTGCCAGCAGTTTAAATGCGGGAGGGGTGGGTAACGAGCAGTACTTC
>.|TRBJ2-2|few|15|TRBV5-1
CASSLVGGAAGELFF
TGCGCCAGCAGCTTGGTTGGGGGCGCGGCCGGGGAGCTGTTTTTT
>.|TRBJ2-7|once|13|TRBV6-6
CAGGASEGYEQYF
TGTGCCGGTGGGGCTAGCGAGGGCTACGAGCAGTACTTC
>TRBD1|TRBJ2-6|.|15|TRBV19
CASSSQGAGANVLTF
TGTGCCAGTAGTTCCCAGGGGGCTGGGGCCAACGTCCTGACTTTC
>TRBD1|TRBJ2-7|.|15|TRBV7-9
CASSLAAGGYGEQYF
TGTGCCAGCAGCTTAGCGGCAGGGGGCTATGGGGAGCAGTACTTC
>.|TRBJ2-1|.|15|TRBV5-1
CASSSTGSSYNEQFF
TGCGCCAGCAGCTCCACGGGAAGCTCCTACAATGAGCAGTTCTTC
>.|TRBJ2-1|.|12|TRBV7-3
CASSSSMNEQFF
TGTGCCAGCAGCTCCTCAATGAATGAGCAGTTCTTC
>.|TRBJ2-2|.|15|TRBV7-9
CASSSMGGNTGELFF
TGTGCCAGCAGCTCAATGGGCGGGAACACCGGGGAGCTGTTTTTT
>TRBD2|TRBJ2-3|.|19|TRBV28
CASSPTSGRADPLSDTQYF
TGTGCCAGCAGCCCTACTAGCGGGAGGGCCGATCCTCTTAGTGATACGCAGTATTTT
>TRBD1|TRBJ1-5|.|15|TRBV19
CATLRTGESNQPQHF
TGTGCCACACTTCGGACAGGGGAAAGTAATCAGCCCCAGCATTTT
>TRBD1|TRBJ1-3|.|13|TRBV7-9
CATEGALGNTIYF
TGTGCCACTGAGGGGGCGCTCGGAAACACCATATATTTT
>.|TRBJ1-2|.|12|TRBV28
CASSPEAYGYTF
TGTGCCAGCAGTCCAGAGGCCTATGGCTACACCTTC